This T cell receptor (beta chain) derives from a study of T cell responses to AZD1222 COVID-19 vaccine (dated by TCRdb to the early 2020s). Regarding the research as a whole: TCR sequencing was performed for over 230 trial participants, of whom 200 to 220 were given two doses of AZD1222 and around 26 were given two doses of MenACWY control vaccine. Trial participants were enrolled into age subgroups of 18-55, 56-69 and 70-plus years, which contained about 150, 28 and 57 TCR-sequenced participants, respectively. General study outcomes and caveats: Participants were mostly white British and included more females than males, and it was suggested by the authors that clonal diversity may have been underestimated. The whole spike protein was spanned by vaccine-associated CD4 TCRs, and dominant responses were seen in regions 160-218 and 743-854. After two AZD1222 doses, spike-specific TCR breadth and depth were significantly higher than at day 0 and than in MenACWY recipients. Epitopes outside the regions mutated in the B.1.351 and B.1.1.7 variants were reportedly recognized by nearly half of the unique spike-specific TCRs. Because no day 14 peak-response samples were available, repertoires were characterized only after the peak T cell response. The 56-69-year group was small, and its depth increase did not reach significance, likely because of low power. Only 5 to 7 AZD1222 recipients were SARS-CoV-2 seropositive at baseline, limiting conclusions about previously exposed vaccinees.

As concerns this clone: Its antigen is still unknown. No quality values exist for individual bases; no much larger clone is one base distant.

The sample's time point, from its label and the paper: baseline before first vaccination. Interpreted using the paper, the treatment or condition label stands for: meningococcal conjugate vaccine given as trial control. Vaccinee samples came from UK trials COV001 and COV002, including a single-blind randomized controlled phase 2/3 trial of AZD1222 (ChAdOx1 nCoV-19) in healthy adults. Trial participant PBMC samples were collected at day 0 and day 28 after the second dose for TCRbeta chain sequencing. The CDR3 regions of human TCRbeta chains were analyzed by immunosequencing. Processing in the source paper ran as follows. Repertoire TCRs were matched against a reference library of SARS-CoV-2-specific TCRs generated with the MIRA antigen-specificity platform. Breadth was defined as the fraction of unique TCRs that were SARS-CoV-2-associated, and depth was defined as the fraction of total T cells that were SARS-CoV-2-associated. Using the MIRA data, every spike-specific TCR was mapped to the spike region that the TCR reacted to and assigned to either a CD4 or a CD8 class. Log10-transformed breadth and depth values were compared by one-way ANOVA with Sidak's multiple comparisons tests. The clones in this table, taken by TCRdb from immuneACCESS, are in-frame only. Not every clone is retained; where verified, under half of the shortfall comes from an unresolved V gene, and the cause of the rest is unknown. Clonal size and the V and J genes are those of that table, whereas D and trimming came from the DNA. For this sample the table gives 150,000 or so clones, of which roughly nine tenths were detected only once. Together, the top ten hold roughly 5.8% of the sample.

The CDR3 spans 17 residues, from the cysteine through the phenylalanine. The sequence is cut down to CDR3 DNA, 51 bases in frame from base 1. V lost 4 bases and J lost 0 bases, and the count of bases not matched to a germline gene is 8. The germline V gene (reference sequence) specifies SGHNT as CDR1 and YYREEE as CDR2. The sequenced sample was peripheral blood, obtained on day 0 of MenACWY control vaccination. The sequence links TRBV5-4 to TRBJ2-7, and TRBD2 aligns with 12 junction nucleotides. The receptor was isolated from an adult in good health. The CDR3 here reads CASSPWTSGINSYEQYF. The DNA is as follows: TGTGCCAGCAGCCCCTGGACTAGCGGGATTAACTCCTACGAGCAGTACTTC.